These 22 T cell receptor beta chains came from one sample sequenced in a study of OX40 agonist ivuxolimab in advanced cancers. Clones were sequenced by immunoSEQ multiplex PCR, and TCRdb holds only the in-frame ones, with some missing. The repertoire consists of tens of thousands of clones, with 90% to 95% occurring once and the leading ten covering 4% to 4.5%. This sample comprised CD4+ or CD8+ T cells sorted from blood, obtained in a trial of the OX40 agonist ivuxolimab. These receptors all stem from an adult with an advanced solid tumor such as melanoma, head and neck, liver or kidney cancer.

Worth noting for this clone: The germline gene is not matched at one end of the junction; a read error may be the cause. The chain joins TRBV27 to TRBJ2-1; 8 bases agree with TRBD2. Germline values: CDR1 MNHEY, CDR2 SMNVEV (reference sequence). The CDR3 is 15 residues long. The CDR3 sequence: CVSSFGLADYNEQFF. CDR3 nucleotides: TGTGTCAGCAGTTTCGGACTAGCAGACTACAATGAGCAGTTCTTC.

This chain connects TRBV11-3 to TRBJ2-1, with 9 positions matching TRBD2. Germline-derived CDR1 and CDR2 are SGHNT and YENEEA. V was clipped by 5 bases and J by 2 bases; unmatched bases: 7. The CDR3 is 16 amino acids. CDR3: CASSLQSSGTYNEQFF. The CDR3, as DNA: TGTGCCAGCAGCCTCCAGTCTAGCGGGACCTACAATGAGCAGTTCTTC. Full variable domain (rest looked up from reference TRBV11-3 and TRBJ2-1): EAGVVQSPRYKIIEKKQPVAFWCNPISGHNTLYWYLQNLGQGPELLIRYENEEAVDDSQLPKDRFSAERLKGVDSTLKIQPAELGDSAVYLCASSLQSSGTYNEQFFGPGTRLTVL.

The rearrangement joins TRBV27 to TRBJ1-6, with D possibly matching TRBD1 (5 bases). Trimming took off 6 bases at V and 9 bases at J, with 18 bases between the two ends. The CDR3 spans 15 residues. The germline V gene has CDR1 MNHEY and CDR2 SMNVEV (reference sequence). The CDR3 loop is CASSLTGTAGSPLHF. For the CDR3, the DNA is TGTGCCAGCAGCTTAACCGGGACCGCAGGTTCACCCCTCCACTTT.

CDR3 amino acids: CASSLRRDNTEAFF. The DNA for the CDR3 is TGTGCCAGCAGTCTCCGACGGGACAACACTGAAGCTTTCTTT. J is TRBJ1-1 and V is TRBV27; TRBD1 might be the D (5 bases). V shed 5 bases and J shed 2 bases, with 12 bases lying between them. This CDR3 has 14 amino acids. The germline gives CDR1 MNHEY, CDR2 SMNVEV (reference sequence).

The chain recombines TRBV9 with TRBJ2-1, with D maybe TRBD2 (6 bases). The V gene's germline CDR1 is SGDLS and CDR2 YYNGEE. The ends were cut back, 7 bases at V and 9 bases at J, with 17 bases in the middle. There are 13 residues in the CDR3. The CDR3: CASWGGDGVEQFF. The CDR3 region has the DNA TGTGCCAGCTGGGGCGGGGACGGGGTTGAGCAGTTCTTC. The full variable domain, with the rest looked up from reference TRBV9 and TRBJ2-1, is DSGVTQTPKHLITATGQRVTLRCSPRSGDLSVYWYQQSLDQGLQFLIQYYNGEERAKGNILERFSAQQFPDLHSELNLSSLELGDSALYFCASWGGDGVEQFFGPGTRLTVL.

The sample holds a few counts of this clone. The J gene is TRBJ2-1, the V gene TRBV4-1; D may correspond to TRBD1 or TRBD2 (6 bases each). V lost 6 bases, J lost 6 bases, and 18 bases lay in between. Germline values: CDR1 MGHRA, CDR2 YSYEKL. This CDR3 is built from 15 residues. Written as DNA, the CDR3 is TGCGCCAGCAGACGCCTGGGGGGCGGGGCCAATGAGCAGTTCTTC. This sequence encodes CASRRLGGGANEQFF.

V usage is TRBV2 and J usage is TRBJ2-7, with D possibly matching TRBD1 (6 bases). CDR1 is SNHLY, CDR2 FYNNEI, per germline. With 5 bases removed from V and 0 bases from J, the gap between germline ends came to 17 bases. The CDR3 covers 16 residues. The CDR3 DNA follows: TGTGCCAGCAGTTTCGGTACAGGGACGGGCTCCTACGAGCAGTACTTC. Protein product: CASSFGTGTGSYEQYF.

The J gene is TRBJ2-2, the V gene TRBV29-1; tentative D call: TRBD1 (5 bases). The V end was cut by 5 bases, the J end by 5 bases, with 9 bases between. The length of the CDR3 is 12 residues. The germline CDR1 and CDR2 sequences are SQVTM and ANQGSEA. CDR3 sequence reads: CSVRQLTGELFF. The CDR3 DNA reads as TGCAGCGTTAGACAGCTTACCGGGGAGCTGTTTTTT.

The chain joins TRBV19 to TRBJ2-5; D is perhaps TRBD1 (6 bases). The V gene lost 8 bases and the J gene lost 5 bases, with 15 bases spanning the gap. The CDR3 has 13 residues. Germline CDR1 is LNHDA and CDR2 is SQIVND (reference sequence). For the CDR3, the DNA is TGTGCCAGTGGTAACAGGGTTATCGAGACCCAGTACTTC. This gives the protein CASGNRVIETQYF. Using reference TRBV19 and TRBJ2-5 for the parts outside the CDR3, the full variable domain is DGGITQSPKYLFRKEGQNVTLSCEQNLNHDAMYWYRQDPGQGLRLIYYSQIVNDFQKGDIAEGYSVSREKKESFPLTVTSAQKNPTAFYLCASGNRVIETQYFGPGTRLLVL.

The chain carries TRBV10-3 and TRBJ2-1; 13 nucleotides agree with TRBD2. Germline V lookup: CDR1 ENHRY, CDR2 SYGVKD. J was trimmed by 8 bases and V by 5 bases; bases with no gene match: 3. This CDR3 has 14 amino acids. CDR3 coding DNA: TGTGCCATCAGTACTAGCGGGGGGGCCTATGAGCAGTTCTTC. This translates into CAISTSGGAYEQFF.

This sequence joins TRBV4-1 and TRBJ1-5, with 9 bases aligning to TRBD1. The CDR3 has 14 residues. The germline V gene encodes CDR1 MGHRA and CDR2 YSYEKL. Germline trimming cut 6 bases from V and 3 bases from J; bases unmatched to any gene: 3. CDR3 DNA sequence: TGCGCCAGCAGTAGGGACAGGGACAATCAGCCCCAGCATTTT. It yields the protein CASSRDRDNQPQHF.

The chain couples TRBV13 to TRBJ2-2; possible D gene TRBD1, 6 bases. Germline-derived CDR1 and CDR2 are PRHDT and FYEKMQ (reference sequence). Trimming took 9 bases from V and 5 from J, leaving 22 bases between them. The CDR3 sequence is 16 residues long. CDR3 in amino acids: CARSRGFYQVTGELFF. CDR3 in DNA: TGTGCCAGAAGCAGGGGTTTCTACCAAGTGACCGGGGAGCTGTTTTTT.

The genes are TRBV19 and TRBJ2-1, with TRBD2 matching 7 bases. Germline V lookup: CDR1 LNHDA, CDR2 SQIVND (reference sequence). Losses at the gene ends were 4 bases for V and 4 bases for J; bases not matched to a gene: 7. This CDR3 has 15 amino acids. The CDR3 protein is CASSTALASYNEQFF. In nucleotides, the CDR3 is TGTGCCAGTAGTACAGCACTAGCGAGTTACAATGAGCAGTTCTTC.

The rearrangement links TRBV28 to TRBJ1-1; no definite D call. V was trimmed by 5 bases and J by 0 bases, leaving 13 bases between them. Looked up from germline, CDR1 is MDHEN and CDR2 is SYDVKM. The CDR3 is made up of 15 amino acids. CDR3 loop: CASSPNTYMNTEAFF. The DNA of the CDR3 is TGTGCCAGCAGTCCCAACACCTACATGAACACTGAAGCTTTCTTT.

This chain joins TRBV16 and TRBJ1-3; 9 bases are shared with TRBD1. The trim removed 4 bases at V and 2 bases at J, leaving 9 bases unmatched. CDR3 size: 17 residues. Germline loops: CDR1 KGHSY, CDR2 FQNENV. Written as DNA, the CDR3 is TGTGCCAGCAGCCTCACCCGGGACAGGGTTGCTGGAAACACCATATATTTT. Translated: CASSLTRDRVAGNTIYF.

This chain uses TRBV28 with TRBJ2-7, with D possibly being TRBD1 (5 bases). The V gene lost 6 bases and the J gene lost 0 bases, with 18 bases spanning the gap. Germline V CDR1 and CDR2: MDHEN, SYDVKM. The CDR3 is 16 residues long. The CDR3 DNA follows: TGTGCCAGCAGACCTACAGGACCGCACCACTCCTACGAGCAGTACGTC. Its translation is CASRPTGPHHSYEQYV.

This chain joins TRBV9 and TRBJ1-5; TRBD1 agrees at 7 bases. The ends lost 7 bases at V and 0 bases at J; junction bases unmatched: 4. The V gene's germline CDR1 is SGDLS and CDR2 YYNGEE. This CDR3 has 14 residues. CDR3 sequence (DNA): TGTGCCAGCGGGGACAGCTATAGCAATCAGCCCCAGCATTTT. Protein: CASGDSYSNQPQHF.

The V and J genes are TRBV19 and TRBJ2-1, with TRBD1 as a possible D gene (6 bases). Germline loops: CDR1 LNHDA, CDR2 SQIVND (reference sequence). V was trimmed by 3 bases and J by 7 bases, leaving 10 bases between them. The CDR3 sequence is 13 residues long. CDR3 protein: CASSMGARNEQFF. The DNA of the CDR3 is TGTGCCAGTAGTATGGGGGCGCGGAATGAGCAGTTCTTC.

The chain carries TRBV19 and TRBJ1-4, with D unclear. The CDR3 is 18 residues long. The germline V and J ends were trimmed by 1 base and 7 bases, with 22 bases remaining between them. Germline CDR1 LNHDA, CDR2 SQIVND (reference sequence). The CDR3 loop is CASSIAPPHSEDFEKLFF. In nucleotides, the CDR3 is TGTGCCAGTAGTATAGCCCCTCCCCACTCGGAGGATTTTGAAAAACTGTTTTTT.

The chain joins TRBV9 to TRBJ1-3, with 8 bases lining up with TRBD1. Germline lookup yields CDR1 SGDLS and CDR2 YYNGEE. Unmatched junction bases numbered 1, after V lost 0 bases and J lost 2 bases. The CDR3 sequence is 15 residues long. The CDR3 region has the DNA TGTGCCAGCAGCGTAGGGGACAGGACTGGAAACACCATATATTTT. As protein: CASSVGDRTGNTIYF.

The chain has TRBV9 and TRBJ2-5, with 7 nucleotides matching TRBD1. Trimming took 4 bases from V and 1 from J; bases not matched to a gene: 7. Germline V gene data show CDR1 as SGDLS and CDR2 as YYNGEE. CDR3 length: 15 amino acids. The DNA for the CDR3 is TGTGCCAGCAGCCCCGGGACAGCTCCCCAAGAGACCCAGTACTTC. Protein: CASSPGTAPQETQYF.

The chain joins TRBV10-2 to TRBJ2-1; 8 bases agree with TRBD2. V gave up 4 bases and J gave up 1 base; unmatched junction bases: 6. Germline V gene data show CDR1 as WSHSY and CDR2 as SAAADI. This CDR3 contains 16 residues. The CDR3 loop reads CASSALQRGSYNEQFF. The CDR3 DNA reads TGCGCCAGCAGTGCCCTTCAGCGGGGGTCCTACAATGAGCAGTTCTTC.